These 14 T cell receptor beta chains came from one sample sequenced in a study of beta chain features in type 1 diabetes. Study observations and caveats: In every one of the four CD4+ subsets, TCRB CDR3s were moderately but significantly shorter in Type 1 diabetes patients.

These receptors' antigens are unknown. Expressed TCRB transcripts were sequenced because the entire RNA isolate underwent reverse transcription. The repertoire was sequenced with immunoSEQ multiplex PCR; TCRdb's copy has only in-frame clones and lacks some. The data contain 680,000 or so clones, over 10% of them singletons. The sample consisted of naive CD4+ T cells from blood. These receptors all come from a man aged 18 to 29 with type 1 diabetes.

This chain links TRBV2 with TRBJ2-5; no definite D call. The V end lost 6 bases, the J end lost 5 bases, and 7 bases lay between the germline ends. There are 11 residues in the CDR3. CDR1 and CDR2 from the germline V gene are SNHLY and FYNNEI. CDR3 sequence: CASRVGETQYF. The CDR3, as DNA: TGTGCCAGCAGGGTCGGGGAGACCCAGTACTTC.

The gene calls are TRBV25-1 and TRBJ1-1, with D unresolved. CDR3 size: 18 residues. The V gene's germline CDR1 is MGHDK and CDR2 SYGVNS. V shed 5 bases and J shed 1 base, with 23 bases lying between them. CDR3 sequence: CASSLGGVGSPGNTEAFF. The DNA of the CDR3 is TGTGCCAGCAGTCTCGGCGGGGTGGGGTCGCCGGGGAACACTGAAGCTTTCTTT.

There are a few counts of this clone. V and J are TRBV7-9 and TRBJ2-2; 10 positions match TRBD1. CDR3 length: 15 residues. V shed 5 bases and J 5 bases; nucleotides not matched to a gene: 5. The V gene's germline CDR1 is SEHNR and CDR2 FQNEAQ (reference sequence). The CDR3 DNA sequence: TGTGCCAGCAGCGGGGGACAGGGGTTGACCGGGGAGCTGTTTTTT. This codes for CASSGGQGLTGELFF.

V usage is TRBV4-1 and J usage is TRBJ1-5; 7 bases match TRBD1. This CDR3 is built from 17 residues. CDR1 is MGHRA and CDR2 is YSYEKL in the germline V gene. Trimming took 1 base from V and 5 from J; bases not matched to a gene: 11. The CDR3 nucleotides are TGCGCCAGCAGCCAAGGCAGGGCCAGGGGGGGGGATCAGCCCCAGCATTTT. This translates into CASSQGRARGGDQPQHF.

This clone has more than one count but fewer than ten. This chain uses TRBV29-1 with TRBJ2-2; D possibly corresponds to TRBD1 (5 bases). This CDR3 has 12 amino acids. The germline V gene encodes CDR1 SQVTM and CDR2 ANQGSEA. With 6 bases removed from V and 5 bases from J, the gap between germline ends came to 10 bases. As DNA, the CDR3 is TGCAGCGTCCGACAGCTGACCGGGGAGCTGTTTTTT. Protein: CSVRQLTGELFF.

This clone was observed a handful of times. V and J are TRBV11-2 and TRBJ2-3; no clear D gene. The germline V gene has CDR1 SGHAT and CDR2 FQNNGV. The length of the CDR3 is 12 residues. Trimming pared 4 bases from V and 2 bases from J, leaving 4 bases between. DNA of the CDR3: TGTGCCAGCAGCTATTACACAGATACGCAGTATTTT. As protein: CASSYYTDTQYF.

This clone was seen ten or more times. The sample has other DNA sequences that encode this CDR3 too. V gene TRBV30 combines with J gene TRBJ1-2, with a weak D call TRBD1 (6 bases). This CDR3 has 11 amino acids. Germline CDR1 is GTSNPN and CDR2 is SVGIG (reference sequence). V lost 0 bases to trimming and J lost 8 bases, with 7 bases between them. CDR3 in DNA: TGTGCCTGGAGTGTAGGGGGAGGCTACACCTTC. Translation gives CAWSVGGGYTF.

The V and J genes are TRBV18 and TRBJ1-1; no firm D call. V was trimmed by 2 bases and J by 3 bases, leaving 7 bases between them. This CDR3 spans 13 amino acids. Germline CDR1 reads KGHSH; CDR2 reads LQKENI. CDR3 amino acids: CASSPVEDTEAFF. The CDR3 nucleotides read TGTGCCAGCTCACCAGTGGAGGACACTGAAGCTTTCTTT.

In its sample, this clone was seen a few times. This sequence joins TRBV27 and TRBJ2-5, with D unclear. Trimming took 4 bases from V and 4 from J, leaving 7 bases between them. The CDR3 is 12 residues long. Per germline, CDR1 MNHEY and CDR2 SMNVEV (reference sequence). DNA for the CDR3: TGTGCCAGCAGTTCCCCAGGAGAGACCCAGTACTTC. Protein product: CASSSPGETQYF.

This sequence joins TRBV5-1 and TRBJ2-1; D tentatively reads TRBD1 or TRBD2 (6 bases each). The CDR3 covers 15 residues. Trimming cost V 7 bases and J 1 base, with 15 bases left between them. Per germline, CDR1 SGHRS and CDR2 YFSETQ. The CDR3 DNA reads as TGCGCCAGCGGCCCACAGGGAGGATCCTACAATGAGCAGTTCTTC. This encodes CASGPQGGSYNEQFF.

The chain is built from TRBV6-5 and TRBJ1-2, with D possibly matching TRBD1 (6 bases). Germline CDR1 is MNHEY and CDR2 is SVGAGI. The CDR3 has 14 amino acids. V gave up 6 bases and J gave up 4 bases, with 15 bases separating them. This CDR3 reads CASRALRGLYGYTF. In DNA, the CDR3 is TGTGCCAGCAGAGCCCTCCGGGGGCTCTATGGCTACACCTTC.

The V gene is TRBV14, the J gene TRBJ1-1; D is perhaps TRBD1 (5 bases). CDR3 length: 14 residues. Trimming shortened V by 3 bases and J by 11 bases, and 19 bases separated the two germline ends. CDR1 and CDR2 (germline): SGHDN, FVKESK. CDR3 nucleotides: TGTGCCAGCAGCCAGACCGGGGCGTTCAACGGGGCTTTCTTT. As protein: CASSQTGAFNGAFF.

The rearrangement joins TRBV28 to TRBJ1-2; D ambiguous. This CDR3 is 14 amino acids long. In germline, CDR1 is MDHEN, CDR2 SYDVKM. The V and J ends lost 2 bases and 3 bases respectively, with 10 bases between them. The CDR3 region has the DNA TGTGCCAGCAGTTTAGTGGAGGATTACTATGGCTACACCTTC. Its protein product is CASSLVEDYYGYTF.

The chain couples TRBV25-1 to TRBJ1-1, with D possibly matching TRBD1 (6 bases). V gave up 0 bases and J gave up 11 bases, with 28 bases separating them. This CDR3 contains 18 residues. Germline values: CDR1 MGHDK, CDR2 SYGVNS. In DNA form, the CDR3 reads TGTGCCAGCAGTGAATACGGTTCGGGGGCAGGCCCGACTTTAAGGGCTTTCTTT. It yields the protein CASSEYGSGAGPTLRAFF.